This T cell receptor (beta chain) was identified during a study of response to subunit inactivated influenza vaccine. V lost 4 bases and J 5 bases, leaving 12 bases between the germline ends. The CDR3 length is 13 residues. To note about this clonotype: Its antigen is as yet unknown.

Notes on the study in general: Only a handful of new T cells, the authors suggested, are recruited with each seasonal influenza vaccination.

TCRdb re-called the RT-PCR reads through MiXCR, storing one row per CDR3 protein. The sample lists 600,000 to 850,000 distinct CDR3 sequences, 14% occurring once. Sequenced here: PBMCs from blood, sampled 14 days before vaccination. This receptor was taken from a man between 50 and 59 years old who received an inactivated influenza vaccine. This sequence joins TRBV12-3 or TRBV12-4 and TRBJ2-7; D unclear. CDR3 protein: CASSYGPWNEQYF. As DNA, the CDR3 is TGTGCCAGCAGTTACGGGCCCTGGAACGAGCAGTACTTC.